The rows below give T cell receptor beta chains drawn from one sample of a study of shared clonotypes between healthy human individuals. Produced via immunoSEQ multiplex PCR; TCRdb's table is partial and in-frame only. This sample carries around 990,000 clones, around three quarters of them seen once, and the ten largest clones take approximately 0.9%. Sequenced: memory CD4+ T cells from PBMCs. These receptor sequences come from a man aged 18 to 29 in good health. Some clones in this sample may be carry-over from other donors' samples. The CDR3 runs from the conserved cysteine through the conserved F or W. A D gene is named only where the DNA matches it firmly. Clone size appears in some rows only: once, few, many, or a class for an expanded clone.

j_call: TRBJ2-7; v_call: TRBV7-2; clone_size: -; d_call: TRBD2; cdr3_nt: TGTGCCAGCAGCCACCGACTAGCGGGAGAGAGGGAGCAGTACTTC; cdr3_aa: CASSHRLAGEREQYF
j_call: TRBJ1-3; v_call: TRBV30; clone_size: few; d_call: TRBD1; cdr3_nt: TGTGCCTGGAGTTCTATTCTGGGGACAGGACTTGGAAACACCATATATTTT; cdr3_aa: CAWSSILGTGLGNTIYF
j_call: TRBJ2-7; v_call: TRBV6-1; clone_size: -; d_call: -; cdr3_nt: TGTGCCAGCAGACAGACAGTTGGCGAGCAGTACTTC; cdr3_aa: CASRQTVGEQYF
j_call: TRBJ2-1; v_call: TRBV28; clone_size: -; d_call: TRBD2; cdr3_nt: TGTGCCAGCAGTACCCGGACTAGCGGCAATGAGCAGTTCTTC; cdr3_aa: CASSTRTSGNEQFF
j_call: TRBJ2-1; v_call: TRBV5-6; clone_size: -; d_call: TRBD1; cdr3_nt: TGTGCCAGCAGAGCGACAGGGGCGAAATACAATGAGCAGTTCTTC; cdr3_aa: CASRATGAKYNEQFF
j_call: TRBJ2-1; v_call: TRBV7-2; clone_size: -; d_call: -; cdr3_nt: TGTGCCAGCAGCTTAGCCTCCTACAATGAGCAGTTCTTC; cdr3_aa: CASSLASYNEQFF
j_call: TRBJ1-5; v_call: TRBV18; clone_size: -; d_call: -; cdr3_nt: TGTGCCAGCTCACAGGGACACTTTAGCAATCAGCCCCAGCATTTT; cdr3_aa: CASSQGHFSNQPQHF
j_call: TRBJ2-7; v_call: TRBV6-6; clone_size: -; d_call: TRBD2; cdr3_nt: TGTGCCAGCAGCCCCGGGGGGAACCACTACGAGCAGTACTTC; cdr3_aa: CASSPGGNHYEQYF
j_call: TRBJ2-7; v_call: TRBV28; clone_size: once; d_call: TRBD2; cdr3_nt: TGTGCCAGCAGTTTATCCCTAGCGGGACTCTACGAGCAGTACTTC; cdr3_aa: CASSLSLAGLYEQYF
j_call: TRBJ2-3; v_call: TRBV29-1; clone_size: once; d_call: -; cdr3_nt: TGCAGCGTTGTAGACTTTAAACGTCCCCCAGATACGCAGTATTTT; cdr3_aa: CSVVDFKRPPDTQYF
j_call: TRBJ2-1; v_call: TRBV11-2; clone_size: -; d_call: TRBD2; cdr3_nt: TGTGCCAGCAGCAAAACTAGCGGAGCATACAATGAGCAGTTCTTC; cdr3_aa: CASSKTSGAYNEQFF
j_call: TRBJ1-4; v_call: TRBV6-1; clone_size: -; d_call: -; cdr3_nt: TGTGCCAGCAGTGAACCCCTGATGTGGGGTGAAAAACTGTTTTTT; cdr3_aa: CASSEPLMWGEKLFF
j_call: TRBJ1-3; v_call: TRBV28; clone_size: -; d_call: -; cdr3_nt: TGTGCCAGCAGTTTAAGCTTTTACTCTGGAAACACCATATATTTT; cdr3_aa: CASSLSFYSGNTIYF
j_call: TRBJ2-1; v_call: TRBV6-5; clone_size: -; d_call: -; cdr3_nt: TGTGCCAGCAGTTACTGGGGAGCGAGGAACAATGAGCAGTTCTTC; cdr3_aa: CASSYWGARNNEQFF
j_call: TRBJ2-1; v_call: TRBV7-2; clone_size: once; d_call: -; cdr3_nt: TGTGCCAGCAGCCTACAACTCTTAACCTACAATGAGCAGTTCTTC; cdr3_aa: CASSLQLLTYNEQFF
j_call: TRBJ2-7; v_call: TRBV7-2; clone_size: -; d_call: -; cdr3_nt: TGTGCCAGCAGCTTAGCGCTAGCCGGGGCCTACGAGCAGTACTTC; cdr3_aa: CASSLALAGAYEQYF
j_call: TRBJ1-5; v_call: TRBV5-5; clone_size: -; d_call: TRBD1; cdr3_nt: TGTGCCAGCAGGGCAGGACAGGGTCATCAGCCCCAGCATTTT; cdr3_aa: CASRAGQGHQPQHF
j_call: TRBJ2-6; v_call: TRBV7-9; clone_size: -; d_call: -; cdr3_nt: TGTGCCAGCAGCAGCCAAAAGTCTGGGGCCAACGTCCTGACTTTC; cdr3_aa: CASSSQKSGANVLTF
j_call: TRBJ2-6; v_call: TRBV5-1; clone_size: -; d_call: -; cdr3_nt: TGCGCCAGCAGCTTGGCGTCGGGAGCATCCGGGGCCAACGTCCTGACTTTC; cdr3_aa: CASSLASGASGANVLTF
j_call: TRBJ2-3; v_call: TRBV7-9; clone_size: -; d_call: -; cdr3_nt: TGTGCCAGCAGCTTACCAGCGCACACAGATACGCAGTATTTT; cdr3_aa: CASSLPAHTDTQYF
j_call: TRBJ2-7; v_call: TRBV27; clone_size: -; d_call: -; cdr3_nt: TGTGCCAGCAGTTTACTCCGTGTGGGGCCGCCCCCCTCCTACGAGCAGTACTTC; cdr3_aa: CASSLLRVGPPPSYEQYF
j_call: TRBJ2-7; v_call: TRBV20-1; clone_size: -; d_call: -; cdr3_nt: TGCAGTGCGAGCTACTACGAGCAGTACTTC; cdr3_aa: CSASYYEQYF
j_call: TRBJ1-1; v_call: TRBV4-3; clone_size: -; d_call: -; cdr3_nt: TGCGCCAGCAGCCAAGGGGACACCTTCACTGAAGCTTTCTTT; cdr3_aa: CASSQGDTFTEAFF
j_call: TRBJ1-5; v_call: TRBV27; clone_size: -; d_call: -; cdr3_nt: TGTGCCAGCAGTTCCACCTCGCGTTTCTATAGCAATCAGCCCCAGCATTTT; cdr3_aa: CASSSTSRFYSNQPQHF
j_call: TRBJ2-7; v_call: TRBV4-1; clone_size: -; d_call: TRBD2; cdr3_nt: TGCGCCAGCAGCCAAGAATCGGGACTAGCGGGGACCTACGAGCAGTACTTC; cdr3_aa: CASSQESGLAGTYEQYF
j_call: TRBJ2-5; v_call: TRBV7-7; clone_size: -; d_call: -; cdr3_nt: TGTGCCAGCAGCCCCGTAATCCAAGAGACCCAGTACTTC; cdr3_aa: CASSPVIQETQYF
j_call: TRBJ2-3; v_call: TRBV5-8; clone_size: -; d_call: -; cdr3_nt: TGTGCCAGCAGCTTTGGGGGGATTGGCACAGATACGCAGTATTTT; cdr3_aa: CASSFGGIGTDTQYF
j_call: TRBJ1-5; v_call: TRBV7-2; clone_size: -; d_call: -; cdr3_nt: TGTGCCAGCAGCTTATATGGTCGGGGCCAGCCCCAGCATTTT; cdr3_aa: CASSLYGRGQPQHF
j_call: TRBJ2-7; v_call: TRBV14; clone_size: few; d_call: TRBD2; cdr3_nt: TGTGCCAGCAGCCAAGGAGCGGGAGGAACCTACGAGCAGTACTTC; cdr3_aa: CASSQGAGGTYEQYF
j_call: TRBJ2-7; v_call: TRBV28; clone_size: -; d_call: -; cdr3_nt: TGTGCCAGCAGTTTAATTTCGGGGGGCGCGGAGTACTTC; cdr3_aa: CASSLISGGAEYF
j_call: TRBJ1-1; v_call: TRBV6-1; clone_size: few; d_call: TRBD1; cdr3_nt: TGTGCCAGCAGGAGGACAGGTGAAGCTTTCTTT; cdr3_aa: CASRRTGEAFF
j_call: TRBJ1-4; v_call: TRBV25-1; clone_size: -; d_call: -; cdr3_nt: TGTGCCAGTGGAGGCCAGACAACTAATGAAAAACTGTTTTTT; cdr3_aa: CASGGQTTNEKLFF
j_call: TRBJ1-2; v_call: TRBV5-6; clone_size: -; d_call: -; cdr3_nt: TGTGCCAGCAGCCGGACAGCCCTCCATTATGGCTACACCTTC; cdr3_aa: CASSRTALHYGYTF
j_call: TRBJ2-2; v_call: TRBV5-6; clone_size: -; d_call: TRBD2; cdr3_nt: TGTGCCAGCAGCTATAAAAGACTAGCGGGAGACCCCGGGGAGCTGTTTTTT; cdr3_aa: CASSYKRLAGDPGELFF
j_call: TRBJ2-3; v_call: TRBV7-7; clone_size: once; d_call: -; cdr3_nt: TGTGCCAGCAGCTTAGGAAGGGTCACAGATACGCAGTATTTT; cdr3_aa: CASSLGRVTDTQYF
j_call: TRBJ1-2; v_call: TRBV2; clone_size: -; d_call: -; cdr3_nt: TGTGCCAGCAGCCAAACTAACTATGGCTACACCTTC; cdr3_aa: CASSQTNYGYTF
j_call: TRBJ2-7; v_call: TRBV6-5; clone_size: -; d_call: TRBD2; cdr3_nt: TGTGCCAGCAGTTCGGGACTAGCGGTCGAGCAGTACTTC; cdr3_aa: CASSSGLAVEQYF
j_call: TRBJ2-5; v_call: TRBV27; clone_size: -; d_call: TRBD2; cdr3_nt: TGTGCCAGCAGTTTAAGGCTAGCGGGAGTGGAGACCCAGTACTTC; cdr3_aa: CASSLRLAGVETQYF
j_call: TRBJ1-4; v_call: TRBV7-9; clone_size: -; d_call: -; cdr3_nt: TGTGCCAGCAGCTTAGACAGGGAATGGGGAGAAAAACTGTTTTTT; cdr3_aa: CASSLDREWGEKLFF